This TCR beta chain was obtained from a study of blood T cells in healthy people across ages (dated by TCRdb to about 2015). About the investigation overall: In model experiments, roughly one uniquely barcoded TCR beta cDNA molecule per two T cells was captured by template switching. Age-related changes in TCR beta repertoire diversity were measured in the study by deep sequencing normalized with unique cDNA molecular identifiers. Four age groups were formed from the donors: young (average approximately 17 years), middle-aged (more than 35), aged (62) and long-lived (about 80). To avoid experimental bias, donors of different ages were randomly spread across the sequencing lanes. Two additional independent replicas of 1 million unique cDNA reads from the same blood draw were analyzed for two donors (one aged 18 to 30 and one aged 80 or older).

Libraries came from 5' RACE. The run used an Illumina HiSeq 2500. A second PCR of about 6 to 12 cycles was run with a J-beta primer mix and a sample-barcoded 5' primer. A unique molecular identifier was introduced onto each TCR beta cDNA molecule by a template-switch 5' adaptor carrying 12 random nucleotides. Each sample yielded at least 3 million CDR3-containing paired-end reads. First-strand cDNA was synthesized from all RNA with the Mint cDNA synthesis kit, primed by a TRBC-specific oligonucleotide. Following uracil-DNA glycosylase treatment, a first 18-cycle PCR with universal primers M1SS and BC2_uni_R was performed on all cDNA. Per the original workflow: For normalization, 1 million high-quality reads, each with a distinct molecular identifier, were randomly selected from each sample. Reads sharing molecular identifiers were discarded rather than binned into consensus sequences. MiTCR, with a Q25 quality threshold and the strictest error-elimination algorithm, was used for CDR3 identification, clonotype clustering and error correction. A nonparametric unseen species model with Euler transformation was used to estimate lower-bound total TCR beta diversity. TCRdb reprocessed the public reads (quality trimming at Q25 with fastp, clone calling with MiXCR) and kept in-frame beta chains. All rows with the same CDR3 protein become a single entry with the most common DNA and genes. It is TCRdb's table, rather than the study itself, that gives the V and J calls and clone size. The sample table records about 640,000 distinct CDR3 sequences; approximately 30% of these occur just once. Approximately 15% of the sample lies in the top ten.

The 39 donors, aged about 6 to 100 years, were systemically healthy Caucasian individuals from Russia. Each donor gave roughly 11 milliliters of peripheral blood, drawn into EDTA-treated Vacutainer tubes. Ficoll-Paque density-gradient centrifugation was used to isolate PBMCs, with at least 6.5 million obtained per sample. Trizol reagent was used to extract total RNA from the PBMCs, yielding at least 5 micrograms per sample. The percentages of naive CD45RAhigh/CD27high T cells were determined by flow cytometry on a PBMC aliquot from every donor. Overall results and qualifications from the work: The percentage of naive T cells measured by flow cytometry correlated strongly with observed TCR beta diversity. Because donor CMV infection status was unknown, age-related changes in expanded clonotypes were potentially confounded. As age increased, observed TCR beta diversity per million T cells dropped in a roughly linear way, and a significant reduction was already evident by age 40. Estimates of total diversity from one million sequenced T cells were regarded as lower bounds and underestimates. Compared with the aged group, the long-lived group had more naive CD4+ T cells, fewer expanded clones and increased TCR diversity, a pattern suggesting age selection. Conclusive comparison of naive and antigen-experienced compartments was prevented by the profiling of bulk unsorted PBMCs.

From its cysteine to its phenylalanine, the CDR3 spans 15 amino acids. Of all the DNA, just the CDR3 is kept, 45 bases in frame from base 1. From the germline V gene, CDR1 is SNHLY and CDR2 is FYNNEI. With regard to this clonotype: Its antigen specificity is not known. No much larger clone is present one base from it, and per-base qualities are unavailable.

The V gene is TRBV2 and the J gene is TRBJ2-1; tentative D gene TRBD1, with 5 bases matching. The DNA end is more similar to TRBJ2-7, so the J call may be wrong. Sequenced: blood. The receptor was derived from a woman of 80 years or more in good health. The sequence in DNA is TGTGCCAGCAGTTCCGACAGAGGCTCCTACAATGAGCAGTACTTC. Translated, it gives CASSSDRGSYNEQYF.